The next 14 T cell receptor beta chains were all read from a single sample in a study of T-cell memory formation after mild COVID-19. TCRdb reprocessed the 5' RACE reads with MiXCR, giving one entry per CDR3 protein. The sample has some 290,000 distinct CDR3 sequences, roughly 15% seen once; the top ten hold 23%. Sequences were obtained from PBMCs or a T cell subset sorted from them (not recorded which). Receptors originate from a man between 18 and 35 years old who had mild COVID-19 (a few samples of this study predate the infection). Cell type and time point are not known.

The genes are TRBV27 and TRBJ2-3, with 9 bases identical to TRBD2. Germline V CDR1 and CDR2: MNHEY, SMNVEV (reference sequence). With V trimmed by 6 bases and J by 0 bases, 10 bases remained unmatched. This CDR3 is built from 17 residues. The CDR3 reads CASRLLSSGASTDTQYF. For the CDR3, the DNA is TGTGCCAGCAGACTCCTCTCTAGCGGGGCTAGCACAGATACGCAGTATTTT.

This clonotype has at least ten counts. V and J are TRBV4-1 and TRBJ1-5; weak D call: TRBD1 (6 bases). Deletions cut 1 base from V and 5 bases from J, with 12 bases between. CDR3 length: 15 residues. In germline, CDR1 is MGHRA, CDR2 YSYEKL. This CDR3 is CASSQGSDSYQPQHF. The CDR3, as DNA: TGCGCCAGCAGCCAAGGATCGGACAGCTATCAGCCCCAGCATTTT.

J is TRBJ1-6 and V is TRBV5-1; 9 bases line up with TRBD1. CDR3 length: 15 amino acids. In germline, CDR1 is SGHRS, CDR2 YFSETQ. With V trimmed by 6 bases and J by 5 bases, 6 bases remained unmatched. The CDR3 DNA sequence: TGCGCCAGCACCGACTGGACAGGGGATAATTCACCCCTCCACTTT. Translated, it gives CASTDWTGDNSPLHF.

The chain joins TRBV5-1 to TRBJ2-7, with D perhaps given as TRBD1 or TRBD2 (5 bases each). Trimming removed 3 bases from V and 1 base from J, with 14 bases in between. Per germline, CDR1 SGHRS and CDR2 YFSETQ. This CDR3 spans 15 amino acids. This chain's CDR3 is CASSSTGTVSYEQYF. DNA for the CDR3: TGCGCCAGCAGCTCTACCGGGACGGTGTCCTACGAGCAGTACTTC.

J is TRBJ1-1 and V is TRBV12-3 or TRBV12-4; 8 nucleotides agree with TRBD1. Unmatched junction bases numbered 7, after V lost 6 bases and J lost 1 base. The CDR3 has 15 amino acids. The CDR3 region is CASRTYRGANTEAFF. The CDR3, as DNA: TGTGCCAGCAGGACCTACAGGGGGGCGAACACTGAAGCTTTCTTT.

This clonotype occurred a few times. The chain couples TRBV7-2 to TRBJ2-5; no firm D call. Looked up from germline, CDR1 is SGHTA and CDR2 is FQGNSA. The CDR3 totals 14 residues. Trimming left V 3 bases short and J 1 base short, with 9 bases between. The CDR3 sequence is CASSFYRTQETQYF. CDR3 sequence (DNA): TGTGCCAGCAGCTTTTACCGAACCCAAGAGACCCAGTACTTC.

This clonotype was counted between two and nine times. This chain connects TRBV4-1 to TRBJ2-4; D may be TRBD1 (5 bases). The V end lost 3 bases, the J end lost 0 bases, and 9 bases lay between the germline ends. Germline-derived CDR1 and CDR2 are MGHRA and YSYEKL. The CDR3 has 15 amino acids. CDR3 nucleotides: TGCGCCAGCAGCCAGGTGGGGCTAGCCAAAAACATTCAGTACTTC. This gives the protein CASSQVGLAKNIQYF.

This clonotype showed up just a few times. The rearrangement joins TRBV9 to TRBJ2-1; D is unresolved. V was cut by 0 bases and J by 7 bases, with 11 bases left in between. This CDR3 is 14 amino acids long. Germline loops: CDR1 SGDLS, CDR2 YYNGEE. The CDR3 loop reads CASSVGGSQNEQFF. DNA of the CDR3: TGTGCCAGCAGCGTAGGGGGAAGTCAGAATGAGCAGTTCTTC. Full variable domain (rest looked up from reference TRBV9 and TRBJ2-1): DSGVTQTPKHLITATGQRVTLRCSPRSGDLSVYWYQQSLDQGLQFLIQYYNGEERAKGNILERFSAQQFPDLHSELNLSSLELGDSALYFCASSVGGSQNEQFFGPGTRLTVL.

This clonotype was picked up a small number of times. The rearrangement links TRBV4-1 to TRBJ2-5; 7 nucleotides agree with TRBD1. Germline V lookup: CDR1 MGHRA, CDR2 YSYEKL. V was clipped by 3 bases and J by 5 bases; unmatched bases: 9. CDR3 length equals 15 residues. CDR3: CASSQAPTGYETQYF. CDR3 DNA sequence: TGCGCCAGCAGCCAGGCTCCGACAGGGTACGAGACCCAGTACTTC.

This clonotype has a handful of counts. The chain recombines TRBV5-1 with TRBJ2-2, with a weak D call TRBD2 (5 bases). Germline-derived CDR1 and CDR2 are SGHRS and YFSETQ. V was shortened by 4 bases and J by 3 bases, with 16 bases between the two germline ends. The CDR3 has 16 amino acids. CDR3 coding DNA: TGCGCCAGCAGCCGTCTGCCGGGAATAGACACCGGGGAGCTGTTTTTT. Translating gives CASSRLPGIDTGELFF.

This clonotype was detected many times. The chain is built from TRBV5-1 and TRBJ2-7, with D perhaps matching TRBD1 (6 bases). CDR3 length equals 15 residues. V was clipped by 0 bases and J by 5 bases, with 15 bases between them. Germline CDR1 SGHRS, CDR2 YFSETQ. The CDR3 loop is CASSLEGVEGHEQYF. CDR3 nucleotides: TGCGCCAGCAGCTTGGAGGGGGTAGAGGGCCACGAGCAGTACTTC.

The V call is TRBV7-9, the J call TRBJ2-3; D possibly corresponds to TRBD2 (7 bases). There are 15 residues in the CDR3. Trimming pared 4 bases from V and 2 bases from J, leaving 13 bases between. Germline CDR1 SEHNR, CDR2 FQNEAQ (reference sequence). The CDR3 sequence is CASSSTGGLTDTQYF. The CDR3 nucleotides are TGTGCCAGCAGCTCTACCGGGGGGCTCACAGATACGCAGTATTTT.

The genes are TRBV9 and TRBJ2-2; D might be TRBD1 (6 bases). V lost 4 bases, J lost 1 base, and 17 bases lay in between. CDR3 size: 17 residues. The germline gives CDR1 SGDLS, CDR2 YYNGEE. This CDR3 is CASSSRRGTLNTGELFF. As DNA, the CDR3 is TGTGCCAGCAGCTCCCGAAGGGGGACATTGAACACCGGGGAGCTGTTTTTT.

This clonotype was recorded many times. V usage is TRBV6-8 and J usage is TRBJ2-1; D possibly corresponds to TRBD2 (5 bases). Germline V gene sequence: CDR1 MNHGY, CDR2 SAAAGT. The ends were cut back, 6 bases at V and 4 bases at J, with 19 bases in the middle. The CDR3 loop spans 16 amino acids. CDR3 in amino acids: CASSHPSPRTYNEQFF. In nucleotides, the CDR3 is TGTGCCAGCAGCCACCCTAGCCCCCGTACGTACAATGAGCAGTTCTTC.